This is a list of T cell receptor beta chains from one sample in a study of blood T cell repertoires in COVID-19. Method: immunoSEQ multiplex PCR; TCRdb's copy keeps in-frame clones and lacks some. This table holds roughly 380,000 clones, around 84% found once. Sequencing was carried out using peripheral blood. The receptors here all came from a woman under 30 with acute or convalescent COVID-19. Each CDR3 is given with its conserved first and last residue. Clone size is stated in some rows and not others, as once, few, many or a class when expanded.

clone_size	v_call	cdr3_aa
NA	TRBV5-6	CASSLTGVGNQPQHF
NA	TRBV6-1	CASSEGYRGTASYGYTF
NA	TRBV25-1	CASSWGHPTDTQYF
few	TRBV13	CASSHKAQAGPQFF
NA	TRBV6-1	CASSEGQGWENGQPQHF
NA	TRBV21-1	CASSSGVDTEAFF
NA	TRBV7-2	CASSLWTSGGSYNEQFF
NA	TRBV6-5	CASSSKAGTRETQYF
NA	TRBV6-4	CASSDTLSSGANVLTF
NA	TRBV19	CASSIGSGRGETQYF
NA	TRBV12-5	CASGVIQGKNTEAFF
NA	TRBV7-2	CASSLPSKSSYEQYF
NA	TRBV19	CASSLGQAGNTIYF
NA	TRBV6-2/TRBV6-3	CASSYSFGTGDTEAFF
NA	TRBV6-4	CASSDSRQYHVLDTQYF
NA	TRBV5-6	CASSLGVDRGVRELFF
NA	TRBV6-1	CASSERRGGYSNQPQHF
NA	TRBV7-2	CASSLVGRFSPFF
few	TRBV6-5	CASSYSNGTANSPLHF
NA	TRBV25-1	CASSEYGSPGETQYF
NA	TRBV27	CASSFGTGALNGQPQHF
few	TRBV12-3/TRBV12-4	CASTLLGADGYTF
NA	TRBV30	CAWSSLGAGGYTF
NA	TRBV7-3	CASSSDRSSTDTQYF
few	TRBV27	CASSYSASSYNEQFF
NA	TRBV21-1	CASSKNGGGGNTIYF
NA	TRBV9	CASSVGREGGTGELFF
few	TRBV7-2	CASSSYRLSETQYF
NA	TRBV5-3	CARSHPGGLAYGYTF
NA	TRBV9	CASSVGGDVSYEQYF
NA	TRBV5-6	CASSYRDRSKDGYTF
NA	TRBV13	CASSTREVGDNEQFF
once	TRBV19	CASSPGTGPYGYTF
NA	TRBV6-4	CASSCRLAGGPRSHEQYF
NA	TRBV7-2	CASSLLSGSPYNEQYF